The 30 T cell receptor beta chains below were found in one sample sequenced in a study of cytomegalovirus exposure and HLA in healthy donors. PCR was performed using 60 Vbeta and 13 Jbeta primers. Assay used: immunoSEQ multiplex PCR; TCRdb lists only in-frame clones, some missing. The sample lists about 150,000 clones; just under 80% were seen once. Sequenced material: PBMCs. These TCRs come from a woman aged 45-60 years in good health and CMV-seropositive.

This chain joins TRBV18 and TRBJ1-5; TRBD1 aligns across 10 bases. The V gene's germline CDR1 is KGHSH and CDR2 LQKENI. This CDR3 is 15 amino acids long. The V segment lost 6 bases and the J segment 2 bases; nucleotides outside the gene matches: 4. DNA for the CDR3: TGTGCCAGCTCGGAGACAGGGGGCGGCAATCAGCCCCAGCATTTT. Amino acids: CASSETGGGNQPQHF.

This chain connects TRBV13 to TRBJ2-2; possibly TRBD2 for D (6 bases). The CDR3 contains 16 residues. From germline, CDR1 is PRHDT and CDR2 FYEKMQ (reference sequence). Trimming removed 5 bases at V and 3 bases at J, with 16 bases between. The CDR3 sequence: CASSAGRRADTGELFF. In nucleotides, the CDR3 is TGTGCCAGCAGCGCGGGACGCCGGGCGGACACCGGGGAGCTGTTTTTT.

The rearrangement links TRBV6-6 to TRBJ2-7, with D perhaps matching TRBD2 (5 bases). The V gene's germline CDR1 is MNHNY and CDR2 SVGAGI (reference sequence). V was shortened by 6 bases and J by 3 bases, with 9 bases between the two germline ends. The CDR3 runs to 12 residues. The CDR3 DNA is TGTGCCAGCAGAGAAGGGAGCTACGAGCAGTACTTC. Amino acid sequence: CASREGSYEQYF.

The sample holds one count of this clone. This chain joins TRBV6-5 and TRBJ2-3; 7 nucleotides line up with TRBD2. V lost 0 bases and J lost 1; bases outside the gene matches: 4. The CDR3 contains 16 residues. Per germline, CDR1 MNHEY and CDR2 SVGAGI. CDR3 coding DNA: TGTGCCAGCAGTTACTCGTCGCTAGCGGGCACAGATACGCAGTATTTT. The encoded protein is CASSYSSLAGTDTQYF.

This sequence joins TRBV11-1 and TRBJ2-3, with 9 bases identical to TRBD2. The ends lost 1 base at V and 4 bases at J; junction bases unmatched: 6. The germline gives CDR1 SGHAT, CDR2 FQDESV (reference sequence). The CDR3 runs 16 residues. The CDR3 here is CASSLVSGSGADTQYF. CDR3 coding DNA: TGTGCCAGCAGCTTAGTTAGCGGGAGCGGGGCAGATACGCAGTATTTT.

This clone was observed a single time. The J gene is TRBJ2-5, the V gene TRBV28, with TRBD1 as a possible D gene (5 bases). This CDR3 has 14 amino acids. Trimming removed 6 bases from V and 7 bases from J, with 18 bases in between. CDR1 is MDHEN, CDR2 SYDVKM, per germline. As DNA, the CDR3 is TGTGCCAGCAGCAACAGGAATACCCACGGGACCCAGTACTTC. Protein sequence: CASSNRNTHGTQYF.

This clone was found a few times. The chain carries TRBV27 and TRBJ1-6; 9 positions agree with TRBD1. The V and J ends lost 5 bases and 1 base, in that order; junction bases with no gene match: 12. Germline V gene lookup returns CDR1 MNHEY and CDR2 SMNVEV (reference sequence). There are 19 residues in the CDR3. CDR3 residues: CASSGTGQGFESYNSPLHF. CDR3 DNA sequence: TGTGCCAGCAGTGGAACGGGACAGGGTTTCGAATCCTATAATTCACCCCTCCACTTT.

This clone was seen just once. The chain carries TRBV11-3 and TRBJ2-1; 9 bases are shared with TRBD1. The CDR3 contains 13 residues. The V gene's germline CDR1 is SGHNT and CDR2 YENEEA. The trim removed 5 bases at V and 8 bases at J, leaving 4 bases unmatched. The CDR3 here is CASSLQGADEQFF. CDR3 coding DNA: TGTGCCAGCAGCCTACAGGGGGCGGATGAGCAGTTCTTC.

The chain is built from TRBV28 and TRBJ2-5; 8 nucleotides line up with TRBD1. The junction had 15 bases not matched to a gene; V was cut back by 2 bases and J by 4 bases. Germline V gives CDR1 MDHEN, CDR2 SYDVKM. CDR3 length equals 18 residues. CDR3 residues: CASSLEWVGQGAVETQYF. In DNA form, the CDR3 reads TGTGCCAGCAGTTTAGAGTGGGTAGGCCAGGGGGCCGTAGAGACCCAGTACTTC.

J is TRBJ1-2 and V is TRBV14; D is possibly TRBD1 (6 bases). V was trimmed by 4 bases and J by 7 bases, leaving 22 bases between them. This CDR3 is 16 amino acids long. Germline assignment: CDR1 SGHDN and CDR2 FVKESK. The chain's CDR3 is CASSLKISGGAGGYTF. The CDR3 coding sequence is TGTGCCAGCAGCCTGAAGATCTCGGGGGGCGCGGGTGGCTACACCTTC.

This chain uses TRBV19 with TRBJ1-5; perhaps TRBD1 as D (5 bases). Trimming cost V 3 bases and J 9 bases, with 12 bases left between them. The CDR3 is made up of 13 amino acids. CDR1 and CDR2 from the germline V gene are LNHDA and SQIVND (reference sequence). The CDR3 here is CASSMGGVGPQHF. CDR3 in DNA: TGTGCCAGTAGTATGGGGGGGGTAGGGCCCCAGCATTTT.

The V call is TRBV28, the J call TRBJ1-2; D might be TRBD1 (6 bases). Trimming took 6 bases from V and 4 from J, leaving 12 bases between them. The CDR3 extends over 13 amino acids. Germline assignment: CDR1 MDHEN and CDR2 SYDVKM. The CDR3 loop reads CASRLTTGYGYTF. The CDR3 DNA follows: TGTGCCAGCAGACTGACGACAGGCTATGGCTACACCTTC.

This clone has just one count. V and J are TRBV29-1 and TRBJ2-5; D is ambiguous. The DNA end is a closer match to TRBJ2-7, so the J assignment may be wrong. Germline loops: CDR1 SQVTM, CDR2 ANQGSEA. This CDR3 contains 13 residues. The CDR3 bases are TGCAGCGTTAAGGCGTCGAGATACTACGAGCAGTACTTC. This encodes CSVKASRYYEQYF.

V usage is TRBV5-1 and J usage is TRBJ2-3; D not certain. CDR3 size: 13 residues. Germline values: CDR1 SGHRS, CDR2 YFSETQ. V lost 0 bases and J 4 bases, leaving 6 bases between the germline ends. The CDR3 spells CASSLEAPDTQYF. CDR3 nucleotides: TGCGCCAGCAGCTTGGAAGCCCCAGATACGCAGTATTTT.

The chain carries TRBV4-3 and TRBJ2-7; 7 nucleotides agree with TRBD2. Germline assignment: CDR1 LGHNA and CDR2 YSLEER. This CDR3 has 16 residues. V lost 0 bases and J lost 6; bases outside the gene matches: 11. CDR3 sequence: CASSQDWEGSPSEQYF. The CDR3 DNA reads as TGCGCCAGCAGCCAAGATTGGGAGGGGAGCCCCTCCGAGCAGTACTTC.

This clone was counted between two and nine times. The gene calls are TRBV5-1 and TRBJ1-1, with 8 positions matching TRBD1. V lost 1 base and J lost 7; bases outside the gene matches: 9. Germline V gene data show CDR1 as SGHRS and CDR2 as YFSETQ. This CDR3 has 15 residues. CDR3: CASSLFGRGQDEAFF. In nucleotides, the CDR3 is TGCGCCAGCAGCTTGTTTGGCAGGGGGCAGGATGAAGCTTTCTTT.

V gene TRBV19 combines with J gene TRBJ2-5; 10 positions match TRBD2. The V gene end was trimmed by 3 bases and the J gene end by 2 bases; junction bases not matched to a gene: 3. Germline values: CDR1 LNHDA, CDR2 SQIVND (reference sequence). The CDR3 contains 15 residues. This CDR3 reads CASSIGLAVQETQYF. Written as DNA, the CDR3 is TGTGCCAGTAGTATCGGACTAGCGGTTCAAGAGACCCAGTACTTC.

This clone occurred a few times. This rearrangement joins TRBV5-6 to TRBJ1-5; TRBD1 agrees at 7 bases. J gave up 5 bases and V 4 bases, and 9 bases lay outside the gene matches. In germline, CDR1 is SGHDT, CDR2 YYEEEE. The CDR3 is made up of 15 amino acids. CDR3 amino acids: CASSRFDRDYQPQHF. For the CDR3, the DNA is TGTGCCAGCAGCCGCTTTGACAGGGATTATCAGCCCCAGCATTTT.

This clone occurred a few times. The chain carries TRBV4-2 and TRBJ1-1; maybe TRBD1 (6 bases). CDR1 and CDR2 (germline): LGHNA, YNFKEQ. There are 16 residues in the CDR3. Trimming removed 0 bases at V and 10 bases at J, with 21 bases between. The CDR3 coding sequence is TGTGCCAGCAGCCAAGAGAGGGGGTACCTCTTAATCCGAGCTTTCTTT. Translated, it gives CASSQERGYLLIRAFF.

The chain links TRBV7-9 to TRBJ2-3; 12 bases agree with TRBD2. Germline loops: CDR1 SEHNR, CDR2 FQNEAQ (reference sequence). V was pared by 5 bases and J by 3 bases, with 6 bases of the junction left unmatched. There are 16 residues in the CDR3. The CDR3 sequence: CASSQLAGGGTDTQYF. In DNA, the CDR3 is TGTGCCAGCAGCCAACTAGCGGGAGGAGGAACAGATACGCAGTATTTT. Variable domain in full (rest from reference TRBV7-9 and TRBJ2-3): DTGVSQNPRHKITKRGQNVTFRCDPISEHNRLYWYRQTLGQGPEFLTYFQNEAQLEKSRLLSDRFSAERPKGSFSTLEIQRTEQGDSAMYLCASSQLAGGGTDTQYFGPGTRLTVL.

The rearrangement joins TRBV7-6 to TRBJ2-3; TRBD2 might be the D (7 bases). V was pared by 6 bases and J by 0 bases, with 16 bases between. The germline CDR1 and CDR2 sequences are SGHVS and FNYEAQ. This CDR3 is 16 amino acids long. Here the CDR3 DNA reads TGTGCCAGCAGTCGCGGCGGGGGCACTAGCACAGATACGCAGTATTTT. Translation: CASSRGGGTSTDTQYF.

To note about this clone: The same CDR3 arises from other DNA sequences in this sample as well. The V gene is TRBV4-2, the J gene TRBJ2-5; D is undetermined. The CDR3 is 13 amino acids. Trimming cost V 1 base and J 5 bases, with 8 bases left between them. Germline CDR1 is LGHNA and CDR2 is YNFKEQ. CDR3 nucleotides: TGTGCCAGCAGCCAAGGGGCAGGTGAGACCCAGTACTTC. As protein: CASSQGAGETQYF.

J is TRBJ2-5 and V is TRBV5-1; tentatively, D is TRBD1 (6 bases). TRBJ2-7 explains the end of the DNA better; the J call may be wrong. CDR3 size: 14 residues. Germline V gene data show CDR1 as SGHRS and CDR2 as YFSETQ. Here the CDR3 DNA reads TGCGCCAGCAGTAACCACCGGGACACCTACGAGCAGTACTTC. Its translation: CASSNHRDTYEQYF.

Regarding this clone: Other DNA variants within this sample encode the same CDR3. The chain couples TRBV21-1 to TRBJ2-7; the DNA was not compared with TRBD1, the D call given in the table. TRBV21-1 is tagged as a pseudogene. The CDR3 runs 17 residues. CDR3 DNA sequence: TGTGCCAGCAGCAAAGGATCCCCCCAGGGTGAGTCCTACGAGCAGTACTTC. Its protein is CASSKGSPQGESYEQYF.

This clone was picked up one time. The DNA of the CDR3 is TGCAGTGCGGGCCTCATACAGCCCCAGCATTTT. This codes for CSAGLIQPQHF. The chain is built from TRBV20-1 and TRBJ1-5; D not certain. CDR1 is DFQATT, CDR2 SNEGSKA, per germline (reference sequence). V lost 6 bases and J 7 bases, leaving 10 bases between the germline ends. This CDR3 region has 11 residues.

J is TRBJ2-7 and V is TRBV4-2; a possible D gene is TRBD1 (6 bases). The V and J ends lost 4 bases and 0 bases respectively, with 16 bases between them. The CDR3 length is 16 residues. Germline values: CDR1 LGHNA, CDR2 YNFKEQ. The CDR3 sequence is CASSPRGQGSSYEQYF. The CDR3 DNA sequence: TGTGCCAGCAGCCCCCGGGGTCAGGGGAGCTCCTACGAGCAGTACTTC.

The J gene is TRBJ2-5, the V gene TRBV6-5; 8 bases are shared with TRBD1. Germline V CDR1 and CDR2: MNHEY, SVGAGI. Trimming took 0 bases from V and 2 from J; bases not matched to a gene: 5. The CDR3 runs to 16 residues. The CDR3 is CASSYSTGTGQETQYF. DNA of the CDR3: TGTGCCAGCAGTTACTCGACCGGGACAGGACAAGAGACCCAGTACTTC.

The CDR3 DNA follows: TGTGCCAGCAGCTTGACCCTAGCGGGAGGCCCTTCTGGGACCGGGGAGCTGTTTTTT. Its protein product is CASSLTLAGGPSGTGELFF. The chain has TRBV5-6 and TRBJ2-2; 11 bases align to TRBD2. Per germline, CDR1 SGHDT and CDR2 YYEEEE. V lost 1 base and J lost 5; bases outside the gene matches: 13. This CDR3 contains 19 residues. The complete variable domain, with remaining parts taken from reference TRBV5-6 and TRBJ2-2, reads DAGVTQSPTHLIKTRGQQVTLRCSPKSGHDTVSWYQQALGQGPQFIFQYYEEEERQRGNFPDRFSGHQFPNYSSELNVNALLLGDSALYLCASSLTLAGGPSGTGELFFGEGSRLTVL.

This rearrangement joins TRBV5-1 to TRBJ2-1; D call uncertain. There are 13 residues in the CDR3. V lost 4 bases to trimming and J lost 0 bases, with 5 bases between them. Germline CDR1 and CDR2: SGHRS and YFSETQ. CDR3 nucleotides: TGCGCCAGCAGCCTCAGCTCCTACAATGAGCAGTTCTTC. Translated: CASSLSSYNEQFF.

The chain recombines TRBV10-3 with TRBJ2-2; D not resolved. Germline V gene data show CDR1 as ENHRY and CDR2 as SYGVKD. V was clipped by 1 base and J by 4 bases, with 10 bases between them. The CDR3 is made up of 15 amino acids. CDR3 DNA: TGTGCCATCAGTGAGTACCAGACATCCACCGGGGAGCTGTTTTTT. Amino acid sequence: CAISEYQTSTGELFF.